This T cell receptor beta chain was captured in a study of response to subunit inactivated influenza vaccine. The study, taken as a whole, reports: There was a suggestion from the authors that each seasonal influenza vaccination recruits few new T cells.

MiXCR, run by TCRdb on the RT-PCR reads, gives a single entry per CDR3 protein. The sample has hundreds of thousands of distinct CDR3 sequences; approximately 7.6% are singletons. This clonotype was seen more than once but under ten times. The target antigen is unknown. CDR1 is DFQATT, CDR2 SNEGSKA, per germline (reference sequence). The CDR3 totals 16 residues. Germline trimming cut 2 bases from V and 0 bases from J; bases unmatched to any gene: 7. This clonotype originated in a man aged 50 to 69 who received an inactivated influenza vaccine. This chain joins TRBV20-1 and TRBJ2-1; TRBD2 agrees at 7 bases. The sample was PBMCs from blood, taken around 25 months after vaccination. The CDR3 DNA reads as TGCAGTGCTAGATTCCGCGGCGGGAGCTCCTACAATGAGCAGTTCTTC. It specifies CSARFRGGSSYNEQFF.